This T cell receptor (beta chain) was profiled in a study of T cells in localized non-small cell lung cancer. Study outcomes and limitations: Because sequencing included only one region (of the tumor), heterogeneity remains possible. A higher density of T cells in blood coincided with extended overall survival. Within adjacent lung there appeared a median around 57 of the top 100 tumor clones.

Comment on this clone: Its antigen is undetermined.

The germline V and J ends were trimmed by 4 bases and 9 bases, with 15 bases remaining between them. This CDR3 has 13 residues. CDR1 and CDR2 from the germline V gene are MNHEY and SVGAGI. TCRdb's copy holds only in-frame clones and misses some; the assay was immunoSEQ multiplex PCR. The repertoire holds more than 12,000 clones, about 80% seen once, with over 4% in the top ten. The receptor comes from a female donor over 55 with stage I squamous cell lung carcinoma. The chain combines TRBV6-5 with TRBJ2-5, with D perhaps matching TRBD1 or TRBD2 (5 bases each). The material sequenced was peripheral blood, taken before any cancer treatment. CDR3 protein: CASSSPGGRAQYF. The CDR3 nucleotides are TGTGCCAGCAGTTCTCCTGGGGGAAGGGCCCAGTACTTC.